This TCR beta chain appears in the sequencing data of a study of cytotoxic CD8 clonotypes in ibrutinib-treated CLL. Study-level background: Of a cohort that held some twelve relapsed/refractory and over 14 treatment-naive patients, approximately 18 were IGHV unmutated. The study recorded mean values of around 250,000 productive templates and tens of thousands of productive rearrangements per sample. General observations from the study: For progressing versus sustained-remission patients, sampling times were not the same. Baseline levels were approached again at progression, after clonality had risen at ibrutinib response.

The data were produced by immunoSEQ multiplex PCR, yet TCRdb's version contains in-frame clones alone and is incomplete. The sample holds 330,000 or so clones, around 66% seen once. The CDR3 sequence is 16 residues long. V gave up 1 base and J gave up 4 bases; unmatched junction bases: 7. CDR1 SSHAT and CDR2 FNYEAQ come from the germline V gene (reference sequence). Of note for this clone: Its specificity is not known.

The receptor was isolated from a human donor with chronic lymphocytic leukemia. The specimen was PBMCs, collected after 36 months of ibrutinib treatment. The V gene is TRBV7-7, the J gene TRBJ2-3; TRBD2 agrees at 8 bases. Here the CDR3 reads CASSLGVAGSADTQYF. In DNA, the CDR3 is TGTGCCAGCAGCTTAGGAGTAGCGGGAAGCGCAGATACGCAGTATTTT.